This entry lists 18 T cell receptor beta chains sequenced from one sample in a study of T cells expressing NK-cell markers. TCRdb re-called the 5' RACE reads; every CDR3 protein appears as one record, without DNA. This sample's table has 550,000 or so distinct CDR3 sequences. The sample taken for sequencing was blood T cells: a sorted CD56 or NKG2C T cell subset, CD4+ or CD8+ T cells, or bulk PBMC T cells (not recorded which). All receptors come from a man aged 18 to 29 in good health.

The chain carries TRBV6-5 and TRBJ2-4; TCRdb names TRBD1, which stays unverified in the absence of DNA. Germline V gene data show CDR1 as MNHEY and CDR2 as SVGAGI. This CDR3 has 15 amino acids. The CDR3 sequence is CASSSQGGAKNIQYF.

The chain links TRBV15 to TRBJ2-5. The CDR3 totals 14 residues. CDR1 is LNHNV, CDR2 YYDKDF, per germline (reference sequence). CDR3 in amino acids: CATSFFSGQETQYF.

The chain uses TRBV6-1 and TRBJ1-1. The CDR3 loop spans 17 amino acids. Germline V gives CDR1 MNHNS, CDR2 SASEGT. CDR3 region: CASFPSQGRPRDTEAFF.

The chain carries TRBV29-1 and TRBJ2-3; no DNA is available, so the TRBD2 call from TCRdb remains unchecked. The CDR3 spans 17 residues. Per germline, CDR1 SQVTM and CDR2 ANQGSEA. CDR3 sequence: CSVSGLAGEGATDTQYF.

This chain joins TRBV4-1 and TRBJ2-3; TCRdb reports TRBD2, a call that lacks DNA to check it against. CDR1 MGHRA and CDR2 YSYEKL come from the germline V gene. This CDR3 comprises 15 residues. The CDR3 reads CASSHPARATDTQYF.

CDR3 protein: CASSPQSRGYEKLFF. V usage is TRBV6-5 and J usage is TRBJ1-4; the TRBD1 assignment by TCRdb is unverifiable without DNA. Germline V gives CDR1 MNHEY, CDR2 SVGAGI. The CDR3 contains 15 residues.

The chain employs TRBV6-5 and TRBJ2-2. The CDR3 length is 13 residues. Per the germline V gene, CDR1 is MNHEY and CDR2 is SVGAGI. The CDR3 is CASSYSNTGELFF.

The V and J genes are TRBV30 and TRBJ2-2. The CDR3 sequence is 15 residues long. Germline lookup yields CDR1 GTSNPN and CDR2 SVGIG (reference sequence). CDR3 protein: CAWSVLQFVTGELFF.

This chain joins TRBV11-1 and TRBJ2-7; no DNA is available, so the TRBD1 call from TCRdb remains unchecked. The CDR3 sequence is 19 residues long. CDR1 and CDR2 (germline): SGHAT, FQDESV (reference sequence). This CDR3 is CASSPVTGVVGTRSYEQYF.

The CDR3 is CASSLNRGLSNQPQHF. The chain has TRBV5-6 and TRBJ1-5; TCRdb reports TRBD1, a call that lacks DNA to check it against. Germline CDR1 reads SGHDT; CDR2 reads YYEEEE. The CDR3 contains 16 residues.

The chain couples TRBV20-1 to TRBJ1-1. This CDR3 spans 16 amino acids. The V gene's germline CDR1 is DFQATT and CDR2 SNEGSKA (reference sequence). The CDR3 reads CSARGMSVPLNTEAFF.

CDR3 residues: CAWSWARGPGEKLFF. The chain carries TRBV30 and TRBJ1-4; the TCRdb call, TRBD1, lacks DNA for checking. The CDR3 covers 15 residues. Germline CDR1 and CDR2: GTSNPN and SVGIG (reference sequence).

The chain combines TRBV20-1 with TRBJ1-1; TCRdb names TRBD1, which stays unverified in the absence of DNA. CDR3 size: 12 residues. Germline-derived CDR1 and CDR2 are DFQATT and SNEGSKA (reference sequence). The CDR3 sequence is CRTIRANTEAFF.

The chain carries TRBV20-1 and TRBJ2-4; with no DNA, the TCRdb D assignment of TRBD2 cannot be verified. This CDR3 has 11 residues. Germline V gives CDR1 DFQATT, CDR2 SNEGSKA (reference sequence). This CDR3 reads CSATAGGIRYF.

CDR3 residues: CASSLARAGAPYEQYF. The chain links TRBV7-8 to TRBJ2-7. This CDR3 is 16 amino acids long. Germline V gene lookup returns CDR1 SGHVS and CDR2 FQNEAQ. Looking up the rest from reference TRBV7-8 and TRBJ2-7 gives the full variable domain: GAGVSQSPRYKVAKRGQDVALRCDPISGHVSLFWYQQALGQGPEFLTYFQNEAQLDKSGLPSDRFFAERPEGSVSTLKIQRTQQEDSAVYLCASSLARAGAPYEQYFGPGTRLTVT.

The CDR3 loop reads CASSYSSSGSVSDEQFF. This chain links TRBV6-5 with TRBJ2-1; TCRdb's D call of TRBD2 is untestable without DNA. Germline loops: CDR1 MNHEY, CDR2 SVGAGI. This CDR3 is 17 amino acids long.

The genes are TRBV11-3 and TRBJ2-1; no DNA is available, so the TRBD2 call from TCRdb remains unchecked. Germline V CDR1 and CDR2: SGHNT, YENEEA. There are 15 residues in the CDR3. This CDR3 is CASSSLATPNNEQFF.

The gene calls are TRBV3-1 and TRBJ2-1; TCRdb lists TRBD1, though no DNA is available to test this call. This CDR3 comprises 16 residues. CDR1 and CDR2 (germline): LGHDT, YNNKEL (reference sequence). CDR3 residues: CASSHSGTGGVGEQFF.